Presented here are 31 T cell receptor beta chains from one specimen sequenced in a study of T-cell reconstitution after alpha-beta-depleted transplantation in children. A TCRbeta library incorporating unique molecular identifiers was prepared. TCRdb ran MiXCR on the PCR reads and lists one entry per CDR3 protein. The repertoire holds 55,000 to 90,000 distinct CDR3 sequences, 4.9% seen once, with about 20% in the top ten. The material was PBMCs, mostly from graft donor cells, obtained 180 days after TCRalphabeta/CD19-depleted stem cell transplant. The receptors derive from a boy younger than two who had a stem cell transplant for acute myeloid leukemia, so the T cells may come from the graft donor.

This clonotype was seen repeatedly, ten times or more. The rearrangement links TRBV7-9 to TRBJ1-2, with a possible D match to TRBD1 (5 bases). Germline V lookup: CDR1 SEHNR, CDR2 FQNEAQ (reference sequence). The CDR3 sequence is 11 residues long. Trimming stripped 3 bases from V and 6 bases from J, with 5 bases between. CDR3 sequence: CASSFRDGYTF. In DNA form, the CDR3 reads TGTGCCAGCAGCTTCAGGGATGGCTACACCTTC.

This clonotype was seen many times. The chain combines TRBV5-5 with TRBJ2-3, with 8 bases aligning to TRBD1. Germline lookup yields CDR1 SGHKS and CDR2 YYEKEE (reference sequence). The junction had 5 bases not matched to a gene; V was cut back by 0 bases and J by 5 bases. The CDR3 covers 15 residues. CDR3 coding DNA: TGTGCCAGCAGCTTGGCCGGCAGGGGGCAAGATACGCAGTATTTT. It specifies CASSLAGRGQDTQYF.

This clonotype was found many times. The J gene is TRBJ1-1, the V gene TRBV3-1; D unclear. The V gene's germline CDR1 is LGHDT and CDR2 YNNKEL (reference sequence). This CDR3 region has 14 residues. V was cut by 1 base and J by 1 base, with 7 bases left in between. The CDR3 region has the DNA TGTGCCAGCAGCCAAGTGGGGAAGAACACTGAAGCTTTCTTT. Protein sequence: CASSQVGKNTEAFF.

In its sample, this clonotype was seen many times. This chain connects TRBV7-9 to TRBJ2-3, with unresolved D. The germline CDR1 and CDR2 sequences are SEHNR and FQNEAQ (reference sequence). Between the trimmed V and J ends, which lost 5 bases and 8 bases, there was a span of 11 bases. This CDR3 is 12 amino acids long. The CDR3 protein is CASSTNRLTQYF. CDR3 sequence (DNA): TGTGCCAGCAGCACCAACCGCCTTACGCAGTATTTT.

This clonotype was seen ten or more times. This CDR3 reads CASKPSAGASTDTQYF. The CDR3 bases are TGTGCCAGTAAGCCCTCCGCGGGGGCTAGCACAGATACGCAGTATTTT. The chain has TRBV19 and TRBJ2-3; maybe TRBD2 (7 bases). The CDR3 has 16 residues. Germline CDR1 is LNHDA and CDR2 is SQIVND (reference sequence). The V end was cut by 7 bases, the J end by 0 bases, with 17 bases between.

There are many counts of this clonotype. The J gene is TRBJ2-1, the V gene TRBV25-1; D not certain. CDR3 length: 11 residues. V was cut by 5 bases and J by 6 bases, with 5 bases left in between. CDR1 MGHDK and CDR2 SYGVNS come from the germline V gene. In nucleotides, the CDR3 is TGTGCCAGCAGTTTGGGCAATGAGCAGTTCTTC. This encodes CASSLGNEQFF.

The sample holds many counts of this clonotype. This sequence joins TRBV30 and TRBJ2-7, with D possibly TRBD1 on 6 matching bases. From germline, CDR1 is GTSNPN and CDR2 SVGIG (reference sequence). V was clipped by 0 bases and J by 2 bases, with 11 bases between them. This CDR3 is 14 amino acids long. The CDR3 is CAWSVQGRTYEQYF. DNA for the CDR3: TGTGCCTGGAGTGTACAGGGACGGACCTACGAGCAGTACTTC.

Ten or more counts support this clonotype. This chain joins TRBV29-1 and TRBJ2-6; D remains unclear. This CDR3 is built from 12 residues. Germline V lookup: CDR1 SQVTM, CDR2 ANQGSEA. Trimming shortened V by 3 bases and J by 2 bases, and 2 bases separated the two germline ends. The chain's CDR3 is CSVDAGANVLTF. In nucleotides, the CDR3 is TGCAGCGTTGACGCTGGGGCCAACGTCCTGACTTTC.

In this sample, this clonotype turned up many times. One junction end disagrees with the germline gene, perhaps due to a read error. V gene TRBV6-5 combines with J gene TRBJ1-2; 8 bases line up with TRBD1. Germline V lookup: CDR1 MNHEY, CDR2 SVGAGI. This CDR3 contains 11 residues. CDR3 sequence reads: CASSYSGQDNF. Here the CDR3 DNA reads TGTGCCAGCAGTTACTCGGGACAGGACAACTTC.

This clonotype came up many times. The chain recombines TRBV7-3 with TRBJ2-2; possible D gene TRBD1, 6 bases. Between the trimmed V and J ends, which lost 4 bases and 5 bases, there was a span of 17 bases. Looked up from germline, CDR1 is SGHTA and CDR2 is FQGTGA. This CDR3 has 16 residues. CDR3: CASSSGAAPRTGELFF. CDR3 coding DNA: TGTGCCAGCAGCTCAGGGGCGGCACCTAGGACCGGGGAGCTGTTTTTT.

The table lists this clonotype with many counts. V and J are TRBV12-3 or TRBV12-4 and TRBJ1-6; D gene unclear. The length of the CDR3 is 14 residues. V lost 2 bases to trimming and J lost 7 bases, with 9 bases between them. CDR3 region: CASSLLGNNSPLHF. The CDR3 nucleotides are TGTGCCAGCAGTTTACTAGGGAACAATTCACCCCTCCACTTT.

This clonotype showed up many times. V is TRBV20-1 and J is TRBJ1-3, with 8 bases aligning to TRBD1. Trimming removed 3 bases from V and 3 bases from J; junction bases left unmatched: 4. The CDR3 has 14 residues. Germline V gives CDR1 DFQATT, CDR2 SNEGSKA (reference sequence). CDR3 residues: CSASGRGLGNTIYF. The DNA of the CDR3 is TGCAGTGCTAGTGGCAGGGGGCTTGGAAACACCATATATTTT.

As concerns this clonotype: A much bigger clone sits one base away, suggesting this may be a read error. The chain combines TRBV7-9 with TRBJ2-7; TRBD2 matches 9 bases. Germline CDR1 is SEHNR and CDR2 is FQNEAQ (reference sequence). There are 15 residues in the CDR3. DNA for the CDR3: TGTGCCGGCAGCCCCCCCCCGCGGGGGGGCTACGAGCAGTACTTC. Its translation: CAGSPPPRGGYEQYF.

This clonotype has a count of ten or more. The chain carries TRBV7-6 and TRBJ2-3; TRBD1 is a possible D gene (6 bases). V gave up 5 bases and J gave up 1 base, with 13 bases separating them. The germline CDR1 and CDR2 sequences are SGHVS and FNYEAQ. CDR3 length: 15 residues. In nucleotides, the CDR3 is TGTGCCAGCAGCCTAGGGACAAGCCGCACAGATACGCAGTATTTT. It specifies CASSLGTSRTDTQYF. Full variable domain (outside the CDR3, taken from reference TRBV7-6 and TRBJ2-3): GAGVSQSPRYKVTKRGQDVALRCDPISGHVSLYWYRQALGQGPEFLTYFNYEAQQDKSGLPNDRFSAERPEGSISTLTIQRTEQRDSAMYRCASSLGTSRTDTQYFGPGTRLTVL.

This clonotype appeared many times. DNA for the CDR3: TGTGCCAGCAGCTTAGCGCATGAGGTTGGGGAGCTGTTTTTT. Its translation: CASSLAHEVGELFF. J is TRBJ2-2 and V is TRBV7-9; D gene ambiguous. Germline-derived CDR1 and CDR2 are SEHNR and FQNEAQ (reference sequence). The CDR3 contains 14 residues. Trimming pared 0 bases from V and 8 bases from J, leaving 10 bases between.

At least ten counts were recorded for this clonotype. This chain connects TRBV18 to TRBJ1-1; D is perhaps TRBD1 (5 bases). The CDR3 covers 15 residues. V was clipped by 6 bases and J by 5 bases, with 19 bases between them. Germline V gives CDR1 KGHSH, CDR2 LQKENI. CDR3 in amino acids: CASSTPGGRGTEAFF. Written as DNA, the CDR3 is TGTGCCAGCTCCACCCCGGGGGGGAGGGGAACTGAAGCTTTCTTT.

This clonotype showed up many times. The chain recombines TRBV5-1 with TRBJ2-1; weak D call: TRBD1 (6 bases). The CDR3 totals 12 residues. CDR1 and CDR2 (germline): SGHRS, YFSETQ. V lost 0 bases to trimming and J lost 8 bases, with 6 bases between them. CDR3 residues: CASSLDRDEQFF. The DNA of the CDR3 is TGCGCCAGCAGCTTGGACAGGGATGAGCAGTTCTTC.

The table lists this clonotype with many counts. The rearrangement uses TRBV28 and TRBJ1-5; tentative D call: TRBD1 (5 bases). The CDR3 has 13 residues. Trimming shortened V by 5 bases and J by 5 bases, and 10 bases separated the two germline ends. Germline CDR1 reads MDHEN; CDR2 reads SYDVKM. Written as DNA, the CDR3 is TGTGCCAGCAGTCCGACGGGGGATCAGCCCCAGCATTTT. Protein product: CASSPTGDQPQHF. The whole variable domain, filled in from reference TRBV28 and TRBJ1-5, reads DVKVTQSSRYLVKRTGEKVFLECVQDMDHENMFWYRQDPGLGLRLIYFSYDVKMKEKGDIPEGYSVSREKKERFSLILESASTNQTSMYLCASSPTGDQPQHFGDGTRLSIL.

The chain is built from TRBV30 and TRBJ1-1; no definite D call. CDR3 length: 14 residues. The germline gives CDR1 GTSNPN, CDR2 SVGIG (reference sequence). V shed 8 bases and J shed 5 bases, with 21 bases lying between them. This chain's CDR3 is CAGWLERWNTEAFF. DNA for the CDR3: TGTGCCGGTTGGCTCGAAAGATGGAATACTGAAGCTTTCTTT.

The V gene is TRBV10-1, the J gene TRBJ2-1; D is unclear. Trimming took 3 bases from V and 7 from J, leaving 13 bases between them. Germline V gives CDR1 WNHNN, CDR2 SYGVQD (reference sequence). The CDR3 length is 14 residues. Here the CDR3 DNA reads TGCGCCAGCAGTGATCCTACAGAGGAGAATGAGCAGTTCTTC. Translation: CASSDPTEENEQFF.

The table lists this clonotype with many counts. V is TRBV24-1 and J is TRBJ2-5; TRBD1 might be the D (5 bases). Per the germline V gene, CDR1 is KGHDR and CDR2 is SFDVKD. The CDR3 length is 13 residues. Trimming removed 7 bases from V and 5 bases from J, with 13 bases in between. The CDR3 nucleotides are TGTGCCACCAGAGGCAGGGCCGGGGAGACCCAGTACTTC. Translation gives CATRGRAGETQYF.

The DNA of the CDR3 is TGTGCCAGCAGTTACGGGCCGGGTGAGCAGTTCTTC. Translating it yields CASSYGPGEQFF. The chain links TRBV6-6 to TRBJ2-1; D not certain. CDR1 MNHNY and CDR2 SVGAGI come from the germline V gene (reference sequence). V lost 2 bases and J lost 9, with 8 bases in between. CDR3 length: 12 amino acids.

This clonotype occurred many times. This chain links TRBV5-1 with TRBJ1-2, with 10 bases aligning to TRBD1. The V gene's germline CDR1 is SGHRS and CDR2 YFSETQ. V shed 4 bases and J 3 bases; nucleotides not matched to a gene: 21. The CDR3 has 20 residues. In DNA form, the CDR3 reads TGCGCCAGCAGCGCTGGCCGGTTGACAGGGGGCGCGGGGACGTACTATGGCTACACCTTC. Translation gives CASSAGRLTGGAGTYYGYTF.

This clonotype was observed many times. V and J are TRBV12-3 or TRBV12-4 and TRBJ2-4; D not resolved. The CDR3 length is 12 residues. V was cut by 1 base and J by 9 bases, with 7 bases left in between. The CDR3 nucleotides read TGTGCCAGCAGTTTAGGTCTGGTCATTCAGTACTTC. This codes for CASSLGLVIQYF.

This clonotype was observed many times. The chain joins TRBV5-1 to TRBJ2-2, with D possibly matching TRBD1 (6 bases). The CDR3 sequence is 18 residues long. The germline CDR1 and CDR2 sequences are SGHRS and YFSETQ. V was cut by 6 bases and J by 5 bases, with 26 bases left in between. The CDR3 DNA follows: TGCGCCAGCAAGGAATCCGCCTTCCTGACAGGCGGGACCGGGGAGCTGTTTTTT. Translation gives CASKESAFLTGGTGELFF.

This clonotype has a count of ten or more. V usage is TRBV12-3 or TRBV12-4 and J usage is TRBJ2-3; TRBD1 matches 7 bases. The ends lost 5 bases at V and 5 bases at J; junction bases unmatched: 10. CDR3 length: 15 amino acids. CDR3 DNA sequence: TGTGCCAGCAGTCCTTGGACCGGGACAGAAGATACGCAGTATTTT. It yields the protein CASSPWTGTEDTQYF.

This clonotype was seen many times. The chain combines TRBV20-1 with TRBJ2-3; 9 bases are shared with TRBD1. From germline, CDR1 is DFQATT and CDR2 SNEGSKA (reference sequence). The CDR3 is made up of 16 amino acids. The trim removed 2 bases at V and 2 bases at J, leaving 8 bases unmatched. CDR3: CSARLDRGRFTDTQYF. In DNA form, the CDR3 reads TGCAGTGCTAGACTGGACAGGGGTAGATTCACAGATACGCAGTATTTT.

This clonotype has ten or more counts. The gene calls are TRBV7-9 and TRBJ1-1, with 11 bases matching TRBD1. The V and J ends lost 3 bases and 6 bases, in that order; junction bases with no gene match: 12. The CDR3 contains 17 residues. Germline CDR1 SEHNR, CDR2 FQNEAQ (reference sequence). CDR3 loop: CASSFWSGTGGIAEAFF. CDR3 nucleotide sequence: TGTGCCAGCAGCTTTTGGTCCGGGACAGGGGGTATCGCTGAAGCTTTCTTT.

The table lists this clonotype with many counts. The chain combines TRBV29-1 with TRBJ2-1; 7 bases match TRBD2. Germline V gene lookup returns CDR1 SQVTM and CDR2 ANQGSEA. Trimming removed 0 bases from V and 8 bases from J; junction bases left unmatched: 7. The CDR3 extends over 14 amino acids. The CDR3 DNA reads as TGCAGCGTTGAAGATCGGGGAGGGGATGATGAGCAGTTCTTC. This translates into CSVEDRGGDDEQFF.

This clonotype has at least ten counts. The rearrangement joins TRBV7-2 to TRBJ1-4, with 8 bases that match TRBD1. With 0 bases clipped from V and 8 bases from J, the junction kept 8 bases outside the gene matches. CDR3 length: 16 amino acids. The germline V gene has CDR1 SGHTA and CDR2 FQGNSA. The CDR3 sequence: CASSLAPRGQWEKLFF. The CDR3, as DNA: TGTGCCAGCAGCTTAGCCCCCAGGGGGCAGTGGGAAAAACTGTTTTTT.

This clonotype was recorded at least ten times. V usage is TRBV28 and J usage is TRBJ1-5; D is ambiguous. The V gene lost 3 bases and the J gene lost 7 bases, with 7 bases spanning the gap. Per germline, CDR1 MDHEN and CDR2 SYDVKM. The CDR3 is 12 residues long. CDR3 coding DNA: TGTGCCAGCAGTTTCTATCTCCAGCCCCAGCATTTT. Amino acid sequence: CASSFYLQPQHF.